The following is a T cell receptor (beta chain) sequence with its context. The target antigen is unknown. Germline lookup yields CDR1 SGHNT and CDR2 YYREEE (reference sequence). The length of the CDR3 is 15 residues. Losses at the gene ends were 3 bases for V and 0 bases for J; bases not matched to a gene: 4. Time point described: blood 2 weeks post-SBRT. Treatment denoted: 15 Gy SBRT to primary tumor, nephrectomy 4 weeks later. Blood was sampled at baseline, 2 weeks and 4 weeks after SBRT. This entry comes from a study of radiation and T cells in renal cell carcinoma. In the study overall: Nephrectomy followed 15 Gy stereotactic body radiation by 4 weeks. Whole-study results and caveats: Baseline intratumoral clonotype presence is unknown without pretreatment biopsies.

TCRdb's table, derived via immunoSEQ multiplex PCR, lists solely in-frame clones and lacks some. The repertoire has around 130,000 clones, more than 75% of them found once; the top ten carry more than 5%. The TCR sequence derives from a woman in her 70s with renal cell carcinoma. This specimen consisted of blood, obtained from a patient whose treatment included radiotherapy and nephrectomy. This chain joins TRBV5-4 and TRBJ2-7; 9 bases are shared with TRBD1. CDR3 bases: TGTGCCAGCAGCTCCGGACAGGGGAACTCCTACGAGCAGTACTTC. Translated, it gives CASSSGQGNSYEQYF.